Presented here are 20 T cell receptor beta chains from one specimen sequenced in a study of T cell responses to AZD1222 COVID-19 vaccine. TCRdb keeps only in-frame clones here, not all; method: immunoSEQ multiplex PCR. This table holds about 120,000 clones, 88% found once. The sequencing here drew on peripheral blood, taken on day 0 of AZD1222 vaccination. The receptor source for this set is an adult in good health.

The gene calls are TRBV19 and TRBJ2-2; D may be TRBD2 (5 bases). The V gene lost 5 bases and the J gene lost 0 bases, with 16 bases spanning the gap. Germline assignment: CDR1 LNHDA and CDR2 SQIVND (reference sequence). The CDR3 contains 17 residues. The CDR3 sequence: CASSSLPGSANTGELFF. CDR3 DNA: TGTGCCAGTAGTTCTCTTCCGGGGAGCGCGAACACCGGGGAGCTGTTTTTT.

V usage is TRBV2 and J usage is TRBJ1-5; 10 positions agree with TRBD1. The V and J ends lost 7 bases and 0 bases, in that order; junction bases with no gene match: 3. This CDR3 spans 15 amino acids. Germline lookup yields CDR1 SNHLY and CDR2 FYNNEI. The CDR3, as DNA: TGTGCCAGCAAGGGACAGGGGTATAGCAATCAGCCCCAGCATTTT. This encodes CASKGQGYSNQPQHF.

The gene calls are TRBV4-1 and TRBJ2-5; 8 nucleotides match TRBD1. The CDR3 length is 15 residues. With V trimmed by 4 bases and J by 7 bases, 11 bases remained unmatched. Looked up from germline, CDR1 is MGHRA and CDR2 is YSYEKL. In nucleotides, the CDR3 is TGCGCCAGCAGCCGGGCACAGGGGGAAGTTGGGACCCAGTACTTC. This translates into CASSRAQGEVGTQYF.

V gene TRBV9 combines with J gene TRBJ1-6, with D unresolved. CDR1 is SGDLS and CDR2 is YYNGEE in the germline V gene. Trimming left V 3 bases short and J 9 bases short, with 13 bases between. This CDR3 is 14 amino acids long. CDR3 region: CASSDSSLSSPLHF. DNA of the CDR3: TGTGCCAGCAGCGACAGTTCCCTCTCTTCACCCCTCCACTTT.

The chain employs TRBV9 and TRBJ2-2; the D is unclear. With 2 bases removed from V and 7 bases from J, the gap between germline ends came to 3 bases. Germline V lookup: CDR1 SGDLS, CDR2 YYNGEE. The length of the CDR3 is 11 residues. The DNA of the CDR3 is TGTGCCAGCAGCGTCCACGGGGAGCTGTTTTTT. It encodes CASSVHGELFF.

V usage is TRBV2 and J usage is TRBJ1-2, with TRBD1 as a possible D gene (6 bases). This CDR3 spans 12 amino acids. Germline V lookup: CDR1 SNHLY, CDR2 FYNNEI. V was cut by 8 bases and J by 4 bases, with 11 bases left in between. CDR3 DNA sequence: TGTGCCAGCCGGGGGCTCGGCTATGGCTACACCTTC. Translation gives CASRGLGYGYTF.

This chain uses TRBV5-5 with TRBJ2-3; perhaps D is TRBD1 or TRBD2 (5 bases each). Trimming left V 4 bases short and J 4 bases short, with 10 bases between. This CDR3 comprises 13 residues. Germline lookup yields CDR1 SGHKS and CDR2 YYEKEE (reference sequence). The CDR3 region is CASSPPGPDTQYF. The DNA for the CDR3 is TGTGCCAGCAGCCCCCCGGGGCCAGATACGCAGTATTTT.

The V and J genes are TRBV5-4 and TRBJ2-1, with a possible D match to TRBD2 (5 bases). In germline, CDR1 is SGHNT, CDR2 YYREEE (reference sequence). The ends were cut back, 4 bases at V and 5 bases at J, with 10 bases in the middle. This CDR3 has 13 residues. In nucleotides, the CDR3 is TGTGCCAGCAGCCAGGACTGGAACAATGAGCAGTTCTTC. Residues: CASSQDWNNEQFF.

V is TRBV10-3 and J is TRBJ1-5; no firm D call. This CDR3 contains 17 residues. The V and J ends lost 6 bases and 0 bases respectively, with 18 bases between them. Germline V gene data show CDR1 as ENHRY and CDR2 as SYGVKD. The CDR3 nucleotides read TGTGCCATCAGCGACCGCCCCGTAAGAAGTAGCAATCAGCCCCAGCATTTT. Its protein product is CAISDRPVRSSNQPQHF.

The chain recombines TRBV11-2 with TRBJ2-2, with a weak D call TRBD1 (6 bases). This CDR3 is 19 amino acids long. Trimming removed 2 bases at V and 5 bases at J, with 24 bases between. Germline V gene sequence: CDR1 SGHAT, CDR2 FQNNGV. CDR3 sequence reads: CASSLRQGTIPSQTGELFF. The CDR3 DNA reads as TGTGCCAGCAGCTTACGCCAGGGGACAATACCAAGTCAGACCGGGGAGCTGTTTTTT.

Here the CDR3 DNA reads TGTGCCAGCAGCGCTTCCGGGACCACGGGGGAAAAACTGTTTTTT. Translating gives CASSASGTTGEKLFF. The chain couples TRBV7-9 to TRBJ1-4, with D possibly being TRBD1 (5 bases). The V end lost 5 bases, the J end lost 8 bases, and 18 bases lay between the germline ends. This CDR3 contains 15 residues. Germline CDR1 SEHNR, CDR2 FQNEAQ (reference sequence).

The CDR3 spells CASSPPGQGFYGYTF. The CDR3 bases are TGTGCCAGCTCACCACCGGGACAGGGATTCTATGGCTACACCTTC. This rearrangement joins TRBV18 to TRBJ1-2, with 9 bases identical to TRBD1. Germline lookup yields CDR1 KGHSH and CDR2 LQKENI. V shed 0 bases, J shed 4 bases, and the junction held 3 bases outside the gene matches. The CDR3 extends over 15 amino acids.

This rearrangement joins TRBV10-3 to TRBJ2-5; a weak D match, TRBD2 (6 bases). This CDR3 has 13 residues. Deletions cut 5 bases from V and 1 base from J, with 8 bases between. Germline CDR1 ENHRY, CDR2 SYGVKD. The CDR3 loop reads CAISWGLQETQYF. The CDR3 nucleotides are TGTGCCATCAGTTGGGGACTCCAAGAGACCCAGTACTTC.

The rearrangement uses TRBV7-2 and TRBJ1-2, with D perhaps matching TRBD1 (5 bases). CDR1 is SGHTA, CDR2 FQGNSA, per germline. V lost 5 bases to trimming and J lost 3 bases, with 22 bases between them. The CDR3 runs to 17 residues. The chain's CDR3 is CASSPGLLGDRDYGYTF. In nucleotides, the CDR3 is TGTGCCAGCAGCCCGGGGCTACTCGGCGATCGCGACTATGGCTACACCTTC. The whole variable domain, filled in from reference TRBV7-2 and TRBJ1-2, reads GAGVSQSPSNKVTEKGKDVELRCDPISGHTALYWYRQSLGQGLEFLIYFQGNSAPDKSGLPSDRFSAERTGGSVSTLTIQRTQQEDSAVYLCASSPGLLGDRDYGYTFGSGTRLTVV.

The chain is built from TRBV6-5 and TRBJ1-5; 9 nucleotides agree with TRBD1. Per germline, CDR1 MNHEY and CDR2 SVGAGI. The V gene end was trimmed by 4 bases and the J gene end by 5 bases; junction bases not matched to a gene: 6. This CDR3 is 15 amino acids long. The CDR3: CASSSGTGLHQPQHF. The CDR3 nucleotides are TGTGCCAGCAGTTCCGGGACAGGGCTGCATCAGCCCCAGCATTTT.

This chain uses TRBV15 with TRBJ2-1; 9 positions agree with TRBD2. CDR1 and CDR2 from the germline V gene are LNHNV and YYDKDF (reference sequence). The V and J ends lost 5 bases and 6 bases, in that order; junction bases with no gene match: 5. There are 14 residues in the CDR3. CDR3 nucleotide sequence: TGTGCCACCAGCCCCGGGACTAGCCTCAATGAGCAGTTCTTC. Protein sequence: CATSPGTSLNEQFF.

The chain employs TRBV7-3 and TRBJ2-1; D is ambiguous. The CDR3 is made up of 12 amino acids. CDR1 SGHTA and CDR2 FQGTGA come from the germline V gene. V was pared by 2 bases and J by 9 bases, with 8 bases between. The CDR3 DNA follows: TGTGCCAGCAGCTTAGTATATGGTGAGCAGTTCTTC. Amino acids: CASSLVYGEQFF.

This CDR3 reads CASSDSGQETQYF. The CDR3 DNA sequence: TGTGCCAGCAGCGATTCAGGCCAAGAGACCCAGTACTTC. This rearrangement joins TRBV9 to TRBJ2-5, with D unclear. Looked up from germline, CDR1 is SGDLS and CDR2 is YYNGEE. The ends were cut back, 3 bases at V and 1 base at J, with 7 bases in the middle. This CDR3 contains 13 residues.

V and J are TRBV18 and TRBJ1-3, with no clear D. This CDR3 is built from 16 residues. From germline, CDR1 is KGHSH and CDR2 LQKENI. V was trimmed by 3 bases and J by 0 bases, leaving 12 bases between them. This CDR3 is CASSPFDSYSGNTIYF. The CDR3 region has the DNA TGTGCCAGCTCACCCTTTGACTCCTACTCTGGAAACACCATATATTTT. Full variable domain (outside the CDR3, taken from reference TRBV18 and TRBJ1-3): NAGVMQNPRHLVRRRGQEARLRCSPMKGHSHVYWYRQLPEEGLKFMVYLQKENIIDESGMPKERFSAEFPKEGPSILRIQQVVRGDSAAYFCASSPFDSYSGNTIYFGEGSWLTVV.

This clone was recorded a few times. The rearrangement uses TRBV9 and TRBJ1-3; unclear D gene. Per the germline V gene, CDR1 is SGDLS and CDR2 is YYNGEE. The CDR3 is 18 amino acids. V was trimmed by 3 bases and J by 0 bases, leaving 19 bases between them. The CDR3 coding sequence is TGTGCCAGCAGCGCCGGGTATCGAGGGTCAAGCTCTGGAAACACCATATATTTT. This gives the protein CASSAGYRGSSSGNTIYF. Together with reference TRBV9 and TRBJ1-3, the CDR3 gives the full variable domain: DSGVTQTPKHLITATGQRVTLRCSPRSGDLSVYWYQQSLDQGLQFLIQYYNGEERAKGNILERFSAQQFPDLHSELNLSSLELGDSALYFCASSAGYRGSSSGNTIYFGEGSWLTVV.